One and the same sample provided the 25 T cell receptor beta chains below, sequenced in a study of tumor-infiltrating lymphocytes in localized non-small cell lung cancer. The assay was immunoSEQ multiplex PCR, and TCRdb's table has in-frame clones only and misses some. There are 11,000 to 15,000 clones in the sample; approximately 68% occur only once, and around 21% lies in the top ten. The sample comprised uninvolved lung tissue not adjacent to the tumor. Receptors were obtained from a human donor with non-small cell lung cancer.

The chain has TRBV6-6 and TRBJ1-2, with D unclear. Trimming removed 2 bases at V and 0 bases at J, with 10 bases between. CDR1 MNHNY and CDR2 SVGAGI come from the germline V gene (reference sequence). The length of the CDR3 is 15 residues. CDR3 sequence reads: CASSYMASANYGYTF. CDR3 DNA: TGTGCCAGCAGTTACATGGCGTCGGCTAACTATGGCTACACCTTC.

This clone is deemed medium-sized (0.01 to 0.1%). The chain couples TRBV11-2 to TRBJ2-6; 7 bases align to TRBD1. This CDR3 spans 14 amino acids. The germline gives CDR1 SGHAT, CDR2 FQNNGV. V lost 0 bases, J lost 9 bases, and 2 bases stayed unmatched. The CDR3 DNA reads TGTGCCAGCAGCTTAGAACAGGGGAACAACGTCCTGACTTTC. Amino acid sequence: CASSLEQGNNVLTF.

The J gene is TRBJ2-7, the V gene TRBV19, with a possible D match to TRBD1 (6 bases). The CDR3 length is 15 residues. Germline CDR1 is LNHDA and CDR2 is SQIVND (reference sequence). V lost 7 bases and J 5 bases, leaving 21 bases between the germline ends. The CDR3 bases are TGTGCCAGTACCCCCGGCCTCACAGGGTACCACGAGCAGTACTTC. Encoded protein: CASTPGLTGYHEQYF.

This chain joins TRBV6-1 and TRBJ2-7, with D possibly matching TRBD1 (7 bases). Germline loops: CDR1 MNHNS, CDR2 SASEGT. This CDR3 region has 15 residues. V lost 2 bases and J 0 bases, leaving 11 bases between the germline ends. CDR3 region: CASSETRGASYEQYF. The CDR3 region has the DNA TGTGCCAGCAGTGAAACCAGGGGGGCCTCCTACGAGCAGTACTTC.

The chain couples TRBV7-8 to TRBJ2-3; TRBD2 agrees at 7 bases. This CDR3 contains 16 residues. Losses at the gene ends were 1 base for V and 1 base for J; bases not matched to a gene: 5. Germline V gene sequence: CDR1 SGHVS, CDR2 FQNEAQ. The DNA for the CDR3 is TGTGCCAGCAGCTTAGGAATCCGGGGGGGCACAGATACGCAGTATTTT. It is translated as CASSLGIRGGTDTQYF.

In nucleotides, the CDR3 is TGTGCCAGCAGTTACGGACGGTCCACTGAAGCTTTCTTT. This translates into CASSYGRSTEAFF. The V gene is TRBV6-5, the J gene TRBJ1-1; D uncertain. The germline V gene has CDR1 MNHEY and CDR2 SVGAGI. There are 13 residues in the CDR3. Trimming shortened V by 2 bases and J by 4 bases, and 8 bases separated the two germline ends.

V and J are TRBV7-9 and TRBJ2-1; a weak D match, TRBD2 (6 bases). The CDR3 has 17 amino acids. The germline CDR1 and CDR2 sequences are SEHNR and FQNEAQ (reference sequence). Trimming left V 1 base short and J 5 bases short, with 18 bases between. This chain's CDR3 is CASSLGLGLTSNNEQFF. In DNA, the CDR3 is TGTGCCAGCAGCTTAGGATTAGGATTGACTAGTAACAATGAGCAGTTCTTC.

J is TRBJ1-2 and V is TRBV4-2; TRBD1 matches 7 bases. CDR1 is LGHNA, CDR2 YNFKEQ, per germline. The CDR3 has 16 amino acids. Germline trimming cut 4 bases from V and 5 bases from J; bases unmatched to any gene: 13. The chain's CDR3 is CASSPGQSPSGYGYTF. The CDR3 nucleotides are TGTGCCAGCAGCCCGGGACAGTCCCCTTCGGGTTATGGCTACACCTTC.

This chain connects TRBV30 to TRBJ1-1; maybe TRBD1 (5 bases). Germline CDR1 GTSNPN, CDR2 SVGIG (reference sequence). V lost 6 bases and J lost 7, with 12 bases in between. The CDR3 spans 11 residues. CDR3 loop: CACPGTGEAFF. The CDR3 nucleotides are TGTGCCTGCCCGGGGACGGGTGAAGCTTTCTTT.

The chain carries TRBV5-5 and TRBJ1-1, with TRBD1 matching over 7 bases. The CDR3 loop spans 15 amino acids. Germline assignment: CDR1 SGHKS and CDR2 YYEKEE (reference sequence). Trimming removed 6 bases from V and 1 base from J; junction bases left unmatched: 9. The CDR3 protein is CASKEQTGWNTEAFF. The CDR3 nucleotides read TGTGCCAGCAAAGAACAGACAGGGTGGAACACTGAAGCTTTCTTT.

The chain couples TRBV7-6 to TRBJ2-7, with 7 bases lining up with TRBD1. The CDR3 consists of 14 residues. Losses at the gene ends were 1 base for V and 7 bases for J; bases not matched to a gene: 7. CDR1 is SGHVS, CDR2 FNYEAQ, per germline. This chain's CDR3 is CASSLGGQAREQYF. CDR3 DNA: TGTGCCAGCAGCTTAGGAGGACAGGCCCGAGAGCAGTACTTC.

J is TRBJ2-3 and V is TRBV7-2; 12 bases line up with TRBD2. V gave up 1 base and J gave up 10 bases; unmatched junction bases: 3. Germline lookup yields CDR1 SGHTA and CDR2 FQGNSA. The CDR3 covers 14 residues. This CDR3 is CASSLGTSGAAQYF. The CDR3 coding sequence is TGTGCCAGCAGCTTAGGGACTAGCGGGGCCGCGCAGTATTTT.

The chain uses TRBV7-9 and TRBJ1-4; D not certain. V lost 4 bases and J lost 0, with 6 bases in between. CDR1 is SEHNR, CDR2 FQNEAQ, per germline (reference sequence). The CDR3 covers 14 residues. CDR3 in DNA: TGTGCCAGCAGCTCCGGGACAACTAATGAAAAACTGTTTTTT. The encoded protein is CASSSGTTNEKLFF.

The chain is built from TRBV6-1 and TRBJ2-7; D gene uncertain. Germline V gene lookup returns CDR1 MNHNS and CDR2 SASEGT. The CDR3 contains 13 residues. Trimming shortened V by 6 bases and J by 0 bases, and 9 bases separated the two germline ends. CDR3 loop: CASSLYSSYEQYF. The CDR3 DNA follows: TGTGCCAGCAGCCTTTATAGCTCCTACGAGCAGTACTTC.

V gene TRBV10-2 combines with J gene TRBJ1-6; D gene ambiguous. From germline, CDR1 is WSHSY and CDR2 SAAADI. The CDR3 extends over 13 amino acids. V lost 8 bases and J 7 bases, leaving 12 bases between the germline ends. CDR3 protein: CASSLGENSPLHF. The CDR3 DNA reads as TGCGCCAGCTCGCTGGGCGAGAATTCACCCCTCCACTTT.

This clone was found once. V and J are TRBV10-3 and TRBJ1-2; weak D call: TRBD1 (6 bases). Germline V gene sequence: CDR1 ENHRY, CDR2 SYGVKD. The CDR3 has 14 residues. Trimming shortened V by 6 bases and J by 8 bases, and 19 bases separated the two germline ends. In nucleotides, the CDR3 is TGTGCCATCAGCGCTCCTCCGGGACACCAGGGCTACACCTTC. Its translation is CAISAPPGHQGYTF.

The count of this clone is one. V and J are TRBV5-1 and TRBJ2-5; 10 bases line up with TRBD1. This CDR3 spans 16 amino acids. From germline, CDR1 is SGHRS and CDR2 YFSETQ. V lost 4 bases, J lost 5 bases, and 11 bases stayed unmatched. The CDR3 loop is CASSSTGTGAYETQYF. In nucleotides, the CDR3 is TGCGCCAGCAGCAGTACCGGGACAGGGGCATATGAGACCCAGTACTTC.

The chain joins TRBV5-6 to TRBJ2-7; perhaps D is TRBD1 or TRBD2 (5 bases each). Germline CDR1 is SGHDT and CDR2 is YYEEEE. The V end was cut by 4 bases, the J end by 3 bases, with 14 bases between. This CDR3 has 14 residues. Here the CDR3 reads CASSGTGRGYEQYF. CDR3 DNA: TGTGCCAGCAGCGGGACGGGACGGGGCTACGAGCAGTACTTC.

The rearrangement links TRBV20-1 to TRBJ2-1; D is ambiguous. The CDR3 runs to 11 residues. Germline CDR1 is DFQATT and CDR2 is SNEGSKA (reference sequence). The CDR3 sequence is CSPLSGDEQFF. CDR3 DNA sequence: TGCAGCCCACTGTCCGGCGATGAGCAGTTCTTC.

The V and J genes are TRBV2 and TRBJ2-7, with 8 bases aligning to TRBD1. J was trimmed by 3 bases and V by 7 bases; bases with no gene match: 2. Germline assignment: CDR1 SNHLY and CDR2 FYNNEI. This CDR3 comprises 12 residues. DNA for the CDR3: TGTGCCAGCAACAGGGGGAACTACGAGCAGTACTTC. As protein: CASNRGNYEQYF.

The chain employs TRBV19 and TRBJ1-5, with D possibly TRBD1 on 6 matching bases. CDR1 and CDR2 (germline): LNHDA, SQIVND (reference sequence). CDR3 length equals 13 residues. Trimming cost V 5 bases and J 4 bases, with 9 bases left between them. The CDR3 region is CASSSDSNQPQHF. The CDR3 coding sequence is TGTGCCAGTAGTTCGGACAGTAATCAGCCCCAGCATTTT.

This clone showed up just once. V is TRBV29-1 and J is TRBJ1-2, with unresolved D. V was shortened by 0 bases and J by 2 bases, with 4 bases between the two germline ends. The germline V gene encodes CDR1 SQVTM and CDR2 ANQGSEA. This CDR3 region has 12 residues. CDR3 nucleotides: TGCAGCGTTGAAGAGGGGAACTATGGCTACACCTTC. This sequence encodes CSVEEGNYGYTF.

The rearrangement joins TRBV2 to TRBJ2-6; D not certain. This CDR3 comprises 13 residues. From germline, CDR1 is SNHLY and CDR2 FYNNEI. Trimming pared 7 bases from V and 1 base from J, leaving 5 bases between. For the CDR3, the DNA is TGTGCCAGCATCATGTCTGGGGCCAACGTCCTGACTTTC. Amino acid sequence: CASIMSGANVLTF.

The chain employs TRBV6-6 and TRBJ2-1; no reliable D call. The V and J ends lost 0 bases and 4 bases respectively, with 13 bases between them. Per germline, CDR1 MNHNY and CDR2 SVGAGI (reference sequence). CDR3 size: 16 residues. The DNA for the CDR3 is TGTGCCAGCAGTTACTCCTCGCCTTCAAGTTACAATGAGCAGTTCTTC. Its translation is CASSYSSPSSYNEQFF.

This sequence joins TRBV2 and TRBJ2-1, with 11 bases lining up with TRBD1. From germline, CDR1 is SNHLY and CDR2 FYNNEI. The CDR3 contains 16 residues. V trimming: 5 bases; J trimming: 2 bases; junction bases outside the gene matches: 5. CDR3 DNA sequence: TGTGCCAGCAGTAGGACAGGGGGCGGCGCCTACAATGAGCAGTTCTTC. It encodes CASSRTGGGAYNEQFF.